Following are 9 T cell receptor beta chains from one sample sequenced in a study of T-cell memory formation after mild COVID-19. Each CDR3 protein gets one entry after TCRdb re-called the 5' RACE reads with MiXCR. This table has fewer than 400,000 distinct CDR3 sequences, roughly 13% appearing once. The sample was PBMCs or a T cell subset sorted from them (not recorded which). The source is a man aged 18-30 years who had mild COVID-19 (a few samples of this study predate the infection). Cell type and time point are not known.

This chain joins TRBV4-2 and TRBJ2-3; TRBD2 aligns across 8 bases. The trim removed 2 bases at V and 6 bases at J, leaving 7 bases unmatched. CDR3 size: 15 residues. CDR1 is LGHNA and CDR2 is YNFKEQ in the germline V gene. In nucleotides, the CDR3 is TGTGCCAGCAGCCAAAATCGGGGGGGCCCGGATACGCAGTATTTT. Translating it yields CASSQNRGGPDTQYF.

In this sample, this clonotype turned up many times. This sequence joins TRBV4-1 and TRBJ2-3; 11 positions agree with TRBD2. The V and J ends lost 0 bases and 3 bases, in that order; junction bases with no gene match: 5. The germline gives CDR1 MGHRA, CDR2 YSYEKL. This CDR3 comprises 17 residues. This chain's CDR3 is CASSQDFTSGGTDTQYF. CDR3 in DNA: TGCGCCAGCAGCCAAGATTTCACTAGCGGGGGAACAGATACGCAGTATTTT.

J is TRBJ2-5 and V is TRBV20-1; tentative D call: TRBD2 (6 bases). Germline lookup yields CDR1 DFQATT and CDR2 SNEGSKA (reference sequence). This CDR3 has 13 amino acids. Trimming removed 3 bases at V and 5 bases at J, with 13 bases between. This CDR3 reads CSARGGDRETQYF. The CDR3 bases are TGCAGTGCTAGGGGCGGGGACCGCGAGACCCAGTACTTC.

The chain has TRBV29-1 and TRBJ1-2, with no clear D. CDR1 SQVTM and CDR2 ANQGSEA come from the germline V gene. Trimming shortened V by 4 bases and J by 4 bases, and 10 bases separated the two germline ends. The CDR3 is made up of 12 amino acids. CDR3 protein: CSVVWRGYGYTF. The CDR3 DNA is TGCAGCGTTGTTTGGCGGGGCTATGGCTACACCTTC.

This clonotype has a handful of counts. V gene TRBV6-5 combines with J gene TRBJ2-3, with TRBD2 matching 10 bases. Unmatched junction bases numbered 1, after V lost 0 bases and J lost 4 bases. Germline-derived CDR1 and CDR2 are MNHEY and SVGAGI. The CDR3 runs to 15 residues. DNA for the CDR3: TGTGCCAGCAGTTACTCAGGACTAGCGGCAGATACGCAGTATTTT. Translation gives CASSYSGLAADTQYF.

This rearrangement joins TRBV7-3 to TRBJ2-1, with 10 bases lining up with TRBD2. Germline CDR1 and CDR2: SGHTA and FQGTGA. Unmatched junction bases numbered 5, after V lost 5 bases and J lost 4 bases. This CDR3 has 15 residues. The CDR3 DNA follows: TGTGCCAGCAGCCACCTAGCGGGGGAATACAATGAGCAGTTCTTC. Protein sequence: CASSHLAGEYNEQFF.

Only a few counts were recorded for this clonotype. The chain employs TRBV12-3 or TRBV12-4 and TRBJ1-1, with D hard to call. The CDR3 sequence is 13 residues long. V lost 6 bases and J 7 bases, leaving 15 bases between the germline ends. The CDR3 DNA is TGTGCCAGCAGCCTTATGACGGACCTTGAAGCTTTCTTT. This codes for CASSLMTDLEAFF.

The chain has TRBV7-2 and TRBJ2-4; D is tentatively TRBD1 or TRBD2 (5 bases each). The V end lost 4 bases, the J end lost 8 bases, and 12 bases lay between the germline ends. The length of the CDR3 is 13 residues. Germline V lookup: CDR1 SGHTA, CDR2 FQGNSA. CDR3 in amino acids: CASSCPGTDIQYF. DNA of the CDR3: TGTGCCAGCAGCTGTCCAGGGACGGACATTCAGTACTTC.

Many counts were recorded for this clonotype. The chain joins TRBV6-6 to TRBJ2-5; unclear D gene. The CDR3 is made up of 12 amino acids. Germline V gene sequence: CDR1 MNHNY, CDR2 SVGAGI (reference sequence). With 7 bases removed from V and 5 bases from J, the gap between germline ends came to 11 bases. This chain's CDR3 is CASISQEETQYF. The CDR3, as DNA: TGTGCCAGCATCTCCCAGGAGGAGACCCAGTACTTC.